The 11 T cell receptor beta chains in this list originate from one sample, sequenced in a study of somatic mutations in cytotoxic T cells in rheumatoid arthritis. Some clones are missing from TCRdb's copy, which holds only in-frame ones; the method was immunoSEQ multiplex PCR. The table lists about 20,000 clones, 86% of them singletons. The sequencing sample was made of CD8+ T cells sorted from blood. These receptor sequences come from a man aged 35 to 55 in good health.

The rearrangement joins TRBV27 to TRBJ2-2, with D perhaps TRBD1 or TRBD2 (5 bases each). The CDR3 sequence is 17 residues long. Germline V lookup: CDR1 MNHEY, CDR2 SMNVEV (reference sequence). Trimming removed 2 bases from V and 4 bases from J, with 17 bases in between. The CDR3 reads CASSLIFGTGPTGELFF. CDR3 DNA sequence: TGTGCCAGCAGTTTAATTTTTGGGACCGGCCCCACCGGGGAGCTGTTTTTT.

V is TRBV27 and J is TRBJ2-7, with 9 bases that match TRBD1. The germline CDR1 and CDR2 sequences are MNHEY and SMNVEV (reference sequence). The CDR3 contains 15 residues. The trim removed 0 bases at V and 3 bases at J, leaving 3 bases unmatched. CDR3 in amino acids: CASSLSWDRVYEQYF. CDR3 nucleotide sequence: TGTGCCAGCAGTTTATCGTGGGACAGGGTCTACGAGCAGTACTTC.

The chain has TRBV5-1 and TRBJ1-4; D unresolved. The CDR3 runs 14 residues. CDR1 is SGHRS and CDR2 is YFSETQ in the germline V gene. V lost 0 bases and J 7 bases, leaving 10 bases between the germline ends. This CDR3 is CASSLVADGEKLFF. In nucleotides, the CDR3 is TGCGCCAGCAGCTTGGTGGCCGACGGTGAAAAACTGTTTTTT. Supplemented by reference TRBV5-1 and TRBJ1-4, the full variable domain reads KAGVTQTPRYLIKTRGQQVTLSCSPISGHRSVSWYQQTPGQGLQFLFEYFSETQRNKGNFPGRFSGRQFSNSRSEMNVSTLELGDSALYLCASSLVADGEKLFFGSGTQLSVL.

The chain has TRBV7-2 and TRBJ1-2; D not resolved. The length of the CDR3 is 14 residues. The germline V gene has CDR1 SGHTA and CDR2 FQGNSA. Trimming took off 0 bases at V and 0 bases at J, with 5 bases between the two ends. Here the CDR3 DNA reads TGTGCCAGCAGCTTAGCACTGCCTAACTATGGCTACACCTTC. It yields the protein CASSLALPNYGYTF.

In DNA form, the CDR3 reads TGTGCCAGCAGTACAACGACAGGGGGCTACGAGCAGTACTTC. Its translation: CASSTTTGGYEQYF. This chain uses TRBV27 with TRBJ2-7; 9 bases match TRBD1. CDR3 length equals 14 residues. The V gene end was trimmed by 5 bases and the J gene end by 3 bases; junction bases not matched to a gene: 5. CDR1 is MNHEY and CDR2 is SMNVEV in the germline V gene (reference sequence).

This clone has only one observation. The chain employs TRBV27 and TRBJ1-2; D not certain. Trimming removed 2 bases from V and 0 bases from J, with 4 bases in between. The CDR3 extends over 13 amino acids. Germline CDR1 is MNHEY and CDR2 is SMNVEV (reference sequence). Written as DNA, the CDR3 is TGTGCCAGCAGTTTAAGCTCTAACTATGGCTACACCTTC. Its protein is CASSLSSNYGYTF.

This sequence joins TRBV4-3 and TRBJ2-7, with a possible D match to TRBD2 (6 bases). CDR3 length: 17 amino acids. V lost 0 bases and J 1 base, leaving 16 bases between the germline ends. Germline V CDR1 and CDR2: LGHNA, YSLEER. The CDR3 here is CASSQESLGEASYEQYF. In DNA, the CDR3 is TGCGCCAGCAGCCAAGAGTCTTTGGGGGAGGCATCCTACGAGCAGTACTTC.

This clone was recorded once. V usage is TRBV27 and J usage is TRBJ2-7, with D possibly TRBD2 on 6 matching bases. Between the trimmed V and J ends, which lost 8 bases and 2 bases, there was a span of 19 bases. Germline values: CDR1 MNHEY, CDR2 SMNVEV (reference sequence). The length of the CDR3 is 15 residues. The CDR3 loop is CASGPQASETYEQYF. The CDR3, as DNA: TGTGCCAGCGGCCCTCAGGCTAGCGAAACCTACGAGCAGTACTTC.

J is TRBJ1-3 and V is TRBV19; 7 bases match TRBD1. The CDR3 extends over 16 amino acids. Germline V gene sequence: CDR1 LNHDA, CDR2 SQIVND (reference sequence). The J segment lost 0 bases and the V segment lost 7 bases, leaving 9 bases of the junction unmatched. CDR3 in DNA: TGTGCCAGTACCCTCGGGACAGCCTTCTCTGGAAACACCATATATTTT. Translation: CASTLGTAFSGNTIYF.

The chain uses TRBV11-3 and TRBJ2-1, with TRBD2 identical over 11 bases. Germline-derived CDR1 and CDR2 are SGHNT and YENEEA. The ends lost 5 bases at V and 7 bases at J; junction bases unmatched: 13. The CDR3 extends over 17 amino acids. The CDR3 region has the DNA TGTGCCAGCAGCCCCCGAGGGACTAGCGGAGCTATTAATGAGCAGTTCTTC. Protein sequence: CASSPRGTSGAINEQFF.

This clone was recorded once. V gene TRBV30 combines with J gene TRBJ2-1; TRBD2 aligns across 14 bases. Germline trimming cut 0 bases from V and 7 bases from J; bases unmatched to any gene: 5. The CDR3 has 16 residues. Germline lookup yields CDR1 GTSNPN and CDR2 SVGIG (reference sequence). The CDR3 is CAWSVRRLAGGNEQFF. CDR3 coding DNA: TGTGCCTGGAGTGTACGGAGACTAGCGGGGGGGAATGAGCAGTTCTTC.